The rows below give T cell receptor beta chains drawn from one sample of a study of blood T cells in healthy people across ages. TCRdb used MiXCR to reprocess the 5' RACE reads, holding one entry per CDR3 protein. The sample holds under 950,000 distinct CDR3 sequences, about a fifth seen once. Sample: blood. All receptors derive from a man aged 65 to 79 in good health. Both conserved end residues are part of each CDR3. D genes are given only for firm matches. Some rows mark clone size as missing; the rest say once, few, many or name a class of expanded clone.

TRBJ1-2 | . | . | TRBV6-5 | CASQGQDYGYPF | TGTGCCAGTCAGGGGCAGGATTATGGCTACCCCTTC
TRBJ2-1 | . | TRBD2 | TRBV4-1 | CASSGLEAGDSYNEQFF | TGCGCCAGCAGCGGCTTGGAGGCGGGGGACTCCTACAATGAGCAGTTCTTC
TRBJ2-1 | . | TRBD2 | TRBV30 | CAWSVPGLSSYNEQFF | TGTGCCTGGAGTGTACCGGGACTATCCTCCTACAATGAGCAGTTCTTC
TRBJ1-5 | . | . | TRBV18 | CASSPGGDMPQHF | TGTGCCAGCTCACCGGGGGGGGACATGCCCCAGCATTTT
TRBJ2-7 | once | TRBD2 | TRBV2 | CTSSDGSGEGYEQYF | TGTACCAGCAGTGACGGTAGCGGGGAGGGCTACGAGCAGTACTTC
TRBJ2-1 | . | . | TRBV12-3/TRBV12-4 | CASGKGYNEQFF | TGTGCCAGCGGCAAGGGATACAATGAGCAGTTCTTC
TRBJ2-3 | . | . | TRBV7-2 | CASSLHPITDTQYF | TGTGCCAGCAGCCTCCACCCAATCACAGATACGCAGTATTTT
TRBJ2-3 | . | TRBD2 | TRBV5-1 | CASSTRLAGSTDTQYF | TGCGCCAGCAGCACAAGACTAGCGGGGAGTACAGATACGCAGTATTTT
TRBJ1-1 | many | . | TRBV5-1 | CASSPLPNPTGAFF | TGCGCCAGCAGCCCGCTCCCAAATCCCACAGGAGCTTTCTTT
TRBJ1-1 | few | TRBD1 | TRBV27 | CASSLSSQGVEAFF | TGTGCCAGCAGTTTATCGAGCCAGGGGGTTGAAGCTTTCTTT
TRBJ2-7 | . | TRBD1 | TRBV9 | CASSGRDRGLNEQYF | TGTGCCAGCAGCGGCCGGGACAGGGGGCTAAATGAGCAGTACTTC
TRBJ1-2 | . | . | TRBV19 | CASSIGLVYGYTF | TGTGCCAGTAGTATAGGACTTGTCTATGGCTACACCTTC
TRBJ1-4 | . | . | TRBV7-9 | CASSRGGTRNEKLFF | TGTGCCAGCAGCCGAGGAGGGACTCGGAATGAAAAACTGTTTTTT
TRBJ2-7 | few | . | TRBV2 | CASSVRTVYEQYF | TGTGCCAGCAGTGTCCGGACAGTCTACGAGCAGTACTTC
TRBJ2-7 | . | TRBD2 | TRBV5-1 | CASSTGLAGRTYEQYF | TGCGCCAGCAGCACGGGACTAGCGGGCCGAACTTACGAGCAGTACTTC
TRBJ2-1 | . | . | TRBV18 | CASSPSGDYNEQFF | TGTGCCAGCTCACCCAGTGGGGACTACAATGAGCAGTTCTTC
TRBJ2-3 | . | . | TRBV9 | CASSLLGAGGDTQYF | TGTGCCAGCAGCCTCCTAGGAGCGGGTGGAGATACGCAGTATTTT
TRBJ2-1 | . | . | TRBV12-3/TRBV12-4 | CASGFGDAYNEQFF | TGTGCCAGCGGTTTTGGGGACGCCTACAATGAGCAGTTCTTC
TRBJ2-2 | once | . | TRBV27 | CASGSSWTGELFF | TGTGCCAGCGGTTCATCATGGACCGGGGAGCTGTTTTTT
TRBJ2-1 | few | TRBD1 | TRBV4-3 | CASSQGFGQGQFF | TGCGCCAGCAGCCAAGGATTCGGACAGGGACAGTTCTTC
TRBJ1-5 | few | . | TRBV12-3/TRBV12-4 | CASTGAVLSNQPQHF | TGTGCCAGCACCGGAGCGGTACTTAGCAATCAGCCCCAGCATTTT
TRBJ2-1 | . | . | TRBV24-1 | CATSPRRFMGGSDNEQFF | TGTGCCACCAGTCCCAGGCGCTTTATGGGGGGTTCTGACAATGAGCAGTTCTTC
TRBJ2-1 | . | . | TRBV19 | CASSRETHNEQFF | TGTGCCAGTAGTCGGGAGACCCACAATGAGCAGTTCTTC
TRBJ1-1 | . | . | TRBV12-3/TRBV12-4 | CASSKQGSPPRAFF | TGTGCCAGCAGTAAACAGGGCTCCCCCCCAAGGGCTTTCTTT
TRBJ2-5 | few | . | TRBV11-3 | CASGQPQETQYF | TGTGCCAGCGGGCAGCCCCAAGAGACCCAGTACTTC
TRBJ2-3 | . | TRBD2 | TRBV20-1 | CSARGTSGTDTQYF | TGCAGTGCTAGAGGGACTAGCGGGACCGATACGCAGTATTTT
TRBJ2-1 | few | . | TRBV5-1 | CASSLVGEDEQFF | TGCGCCAGCAGCTTGGTTGGGGAGGATGAGCAGTTCTTC
TRBJ2-3 | few | TRBD1 | TRBV6-2/TRBV6-3 | CASRTDRGDTQYF | TGTGCCAGCAGGACGGACAGGGGAGATACGCAGTATTTT
TRBJ2-5 | . | TRBD2 | TRBV15 | CATIGGGLGQETQYF | TGTGCCACCATTGGGGGAGGGTTGGGTCAAGAGACCCAGTACTTC
TRBJ2-5 | . | . | TRBV5-1 | CASSWRDRQETQYF | TGCGCCAGCAGCTGGAGGGACCGCCAAGAGACCCAGTACTTC
TRBJ2-1 | few | TRBD1 | TRBV10-3 | CAISPGTGAYNEQFF | TGTGCCATCAGTCCCGGGACAGGGGCCTACAATGAGCAGTTCTTC
TRBJ2-3 | many | . | TRBV5-1 | CASSDSGTPPLDTQYF | TGCGCCAGCAGCGATTCCGGGACCCCTCCCCTAGATACGCAGTATTTT
TRBJ2-3 | . | . | TRBV19 | CASSISAGETDTQYF | TGTGCCAGTAGTATATCGGCAGGGGAAACAGATACGCAGTATTTT
TRBJ2-5 | . | TRBD2 | TRBV11-2 | CASSFTTGLTKETQYF | TGTGCCAGCAGCTTCACTACGGGACTAACCAAAGAGACCCAGTACTTC
TRBJ1-2 | few | . | TRBV6-5 | CASSYSKRVYGYTF | TGTGCCAGCAGTTACTCGAAGAGAGTCTATGGCTACACCTTC
TRBJ2-7 | . | . | TRBV5-1 | CASSLVWTHEQYF | TGCGCCAGCAGCTTGGTTTGGACCCACGAGCAGTACTTC
TRBJ1-1 | few | TRBD1 | TRBV6-6 | CASRAGQLNTEAFF | TGTGCCAGCAGGGCGGGACAGCTGAACACTGAAGCTTTCTTT
TRBJ1-4 | . | . | TRBV29-1 | CSVVSGSNEKLFF | TGCAGCGTTGTATCCGGTAGTAATGAAAAACTGTTTTTT
TRBJ2-3 | . | TRBD2 | TRBV12-3/TRBV12-4 | CASSLGLAGFRTDTQYF | TGTGCCAGCAGTTTGGGACTAGCGGGGTTCCGCACAGATACGCAGTATTTT
TRBJ2-1 | . | . | TRBV27 | CASSPAGTSRQFF | TGTGCCAGCAGTCCGGCCGGGACGTCAAGACAGTTCTTC
TRBJ2-3 | . | TRBD2 | TRBV12-3/TRBV12-4 | CASSLASGLEDTQYF | TGTGCCAGCAGTTTAGCGTCGGGACTAGAAGATACGCAGTATTTT
TRBJ1-2 | . | . | TRBV12-3/TRBV12-4 | CASSLERQLCYTF | TGTGCCAGCAGTTTAGAGAGACAGCTATGCTACACCTTC
TRBJ2-1 | . | . | TRBV5-6 | CASTPWRETSYNEQFF | TGTGCCAGCACCCCTTGGAGGGAGACCTCCTACAATGAGCAGTTCTTC
TRBJ2-3 | few | . | TRBV29-1 | CSVEDLKGRCTDTQYF | TGCAGCGTTGAAGATCTTAAGGGACGGTGCACAGATACGCAGTATTTT
TRBJ2-1 | . | . | TRBV14 | CASSQDRLYSYNEQFF | TGTGCCAGCAGCCAAGATAGGCTGTACTCCTACAATGAGCAGTTCTTC
TRBJ2-5 | once | . | TRBV2 | CASSEARVGTETQYF | TGTGCCAGCAGTGAAGCCCGAGTTGGTACGGAGACCCAGTACTTC
TRBJ2-3 | many | TRBD2 | TRBV7-3 | CASSSGLAGGTDTQYF | TGTGCCAGCAGCTCCGGACTAGCGGGAGGCACAGATACGCAGTATTTT
TRBJ2-3 | . | . | TRBV28 | CASSWLAGVGTDTQYF | TGTGCCAGCAGTTGGCTGGCAGGGGTTGGCACAGATACGCAGTATTTT
TRBJ2-3 | . | TRBD2 | TRBV3-1 | CASSHGTSGRTPTDTQYF | TGTGCCAGCAGCCATGGGACTAGCGGTCGCACCCCTACAGATACGCAGTATTTT